Reported below is one T cell receptor beta chain. Its antigen remains unknown. A clone one base away is much larger, so this may be a read error. The sample contains more than one DNA sequence encoding this CDR3. The sample comes from a study of shared clonotypes between healthy human individuals. Regarding the study as a whole: The sole specimen, blood, was sampled, and tissue repertoires likely differ.

CDR1 MDHEN and CDR2 SYDVKM come from the germline V gene. The length of the CDR3 is 14 residues. Trimming stripped 3 bases from V and 1 base from J, with 10 bases between. Deep-level settings were used for running the assay. Source study methods: Filtering differed, since immunoSEQ gave only junction sequences and no quality scores. Clones were sequenced by immunoSEQ multiplex PCR, and TCRdb holds only the in-frame ones, with some missing. V and J calls plus clone size are reproduced from that table; the DNA served to infer D and trimming. The sample consists of around 1,000,000 clones, approximately 80% of them appearing once.

J is TRBJ2-7 and V is TRBV28, with D possibly TRBD2 on 6 matching bases. This receptor was taken from a man in his late teens or twenties in good health. Some clones in this sample may be carry-over from other donors' samples. The source material was memory CD4+ T cells from PBMCs. The sample's subset: CD45RA-negative fraction. The CDR3 region is CASSLFGGSYEQYF. For the CDR3, the DNA is TGTGCCAGCAGTTTGTTTGGGGGGTCCTACGAGCAGTACTTC.